Below are 7 T cell receptor beta chains sequenced from a single sample in a study of CXCR3-negative and CXCR3-positive naive CD8 T cells. It was by 5' RACE with UMI labels that the TRB cDNA libraries were prepared. Each CDR3 protein gets one entry in TCRdb, which reprocessed the 5' RACE reads and gives no DNA. The repertoire table contains 100,000 to 150,000 distinct CDR3 sequences. The antigens of these receptors remain unknown. Study outcomes and limitations: Comparison of naive cells showed more hydrophobic TRB CDR3s in CXCR3-positive than in CXCR3-negative naive cells.

Sequencing was carried out using naive CXCR3+ CD8+ T cells from blood. Subset indicated: CD45RO-CCR7+CD27+CD95- naive CD8+ T cells expressing CXCR3 (TNR3+). Source of these receptors: a human donor in good health. Some clones in this sample may be carry-over from other donors' samples.

CDR3 protein: CGVEGVTGGGEKLFF. The chain uses TRBV29-1 and TRBJ1-4; TCRdb reports TRBD1, a call that lacks DNA to check it against. The CDR3 spans 15 residues. Germline CDR1 and CDR2: SQVTM and ANQGSEA. The whole variable domain, remainder taken from reference TRBV29-1 and TRBJ1-4, is SAVISQKPSRDICQRGTSLTIQCQVDSQVTMMFWYRQQPGQSLTLIATANQGSEATYESGFVIDKFPISRPNLTFSTLTVSNMSPEDSSIYLCGVEGVTGGGEKLFFGSGTQLSVL.

This rearrangement joins TRBV7-9 to TRBJ1-4; the D call from TCRdb, TRBD1, cannot be confirmed without DNA. The CDR3 runs 17 residues. Germline V CDR1 and CDR2: SEHNR, FQNEAQ (reference sequence). The CDR3 loop reads CASSSFPLTGGDEKLFF.

V usage is TRBV28 and J usage is TRBJ2-5; TCRdb names TRBD1, which stays unverified in the absence of DNA. This CDR3 has 16 amino acids. The germline CDR1 and CDR2 sequences are MDHEN and SYDVKM. The CDR3: CASSPLERVVQETQYF.

The chain joins TRBV6-6 to TRBJ1-5; the D call of TRBD1 rests on TCRdb alone, since no DNA is present to check it. Per germline, CDR1 MNHNY and CDR2 SVGAGI (reference sequence). The CDR3 covers 15 residues. CDR3 residues: CASSFTGGPDQPQHF.

V gene TRBV12-3 or TRBV12-4 combines with J gene TRBJ2-3; checking the TCRdb D call of TRBD1 is not possible without DNA. The CDR3 is 12 residues long. This CDR3 reads CASSQGGDTQYF.

The chain links TRBV3-1 to TRBJ2-1. Germline V lookup: CDR1 LGHDT, CDR2 YNNKEL (reference sequence). The CDR3 contains 13 residues. The CDR3 region is CASSHLDGLEQFF.

The chain links TRBV4-1 to TRBJ2-7; TCRdb lists TRBD1, though no DNA is available to test this call. The germline CDR1 and CDR2 sequences are MGHRA and YSYEKL. CDR3 size: 17 residues. The CDR3 region is CASSQTPGERATYEQYF.